The TCR beta chain described here comes from a study of response to subunit inactivated influenza vaccine (dated by TCRdb to 2016 to 2019). At the level of the whole study: Deep quantitative T cell receptor repertoire profiling was used in the study to track responses to a trivalent subunit inactivated influenza vaccine.

As for this clonotype: Its recognized antigen is unknown. Base quality data are lacking; no much larger clone is found one base away.

Broader findings and caveats from the paper: The authors suggested that each seasonal influenza vaccination may recruit only a limited number of new T cells.

CDR1 is given as KGHDR and CDR2 as SFDVKD, both from the germline V gene. Measured from the cysteine to the phenylalanine, the CDR3 is 14 residues long. Only the CDR3 region is kept as DNA, spanning 42 bases read in frame from base 1. Relative to germline, V is missing 2 bases and J is missing 12 bases, with 10 bases of the junction outside any gene match. The library was produced with RT-PCR. TCRdb shows the sequencer as Illumina HiSeq 2500. The public reads were quality trimmed at Q25 with fastp and then assembled into clones with MiXCR by TCRdb, keeping productive beta chains. A single entry per CDR3 protein holds the most common genes and DNA from its merged rows. A total of more than 200,000 distinct CDR3 sequences appear in this sample, 10% to 15% of them only once. Together, the top ten hold roughly 7.7% of the sample.

The source material was non-naive T cells sorted from PBMCs, sampled 14 to 15 days before vaccination. Interpreted using the paper, the cell subset or site label stands for: memory T cell fraction. The TCR originated in a man over 45 who received an inactivated influenza vaccine. Donor details come from another sample of the same person, matched by shared clones. The sequence joins TRBV24-1 to TRBJ1-2, with 8 central nucleotides matching TRBD1. The sequenced DNA is TGTGCCACCAGTGATTCCGGACAGGGCACGGAGGACACCTTC. Its coded protein is CATSDSGQGTEDTF.